This TCR beta chain was retrieved from a study of cytomegalovirus exposure and HLA in healthy donors. The CDR3 extends over 15 amino acids. Per germline, CDR1 SGHTA and CDR2 FQGNSA. With V trimmed by 1 base and J by 3 bases, 6 bases remained unmatched. Regarding this clone: Its matching antigen is unknown.

Profiled with immunoSEQ multiplex PCR; TCRdb holds only in-frame clones, not every one. The sample records just under 75,000 clones, just under 95% being singletons. Findings of the study overall: The authors confirmed in vitro that a few CMV-associated chains were specific for CMV antigens. The investigators catalogued under 200 TCR beta chains as cytomegalovirus-associated.

Sequencing used PBMCs. The receptor was derived from a woman aged 18-29 years in good health and CMV-seropositive. The chain recombines TRBV7-2 with TRBJ2-7, with TRBD1 identical over 7 bases. CDR3 loop: CASSLGPGQNYEQYF. The CDR3 nucleotides are TGTGCCAGCAGCTTAGGGCCGGGACAGAACTACGAGCAGTACTTC. The complete variable domain, with remaining parts taken from reference TRBV7-2 and TRBJ2-7, reads GAGVSQSPSNKVTEKGKDVELRCDPISGHTALYWYRQSLGQGLEFLIYFQGNSAPDKSGLPSDRFSAERTGGSVSTLTIQRTQQEDSAVYLCASSLGPGQNYEQYFGPGTRLTVT.